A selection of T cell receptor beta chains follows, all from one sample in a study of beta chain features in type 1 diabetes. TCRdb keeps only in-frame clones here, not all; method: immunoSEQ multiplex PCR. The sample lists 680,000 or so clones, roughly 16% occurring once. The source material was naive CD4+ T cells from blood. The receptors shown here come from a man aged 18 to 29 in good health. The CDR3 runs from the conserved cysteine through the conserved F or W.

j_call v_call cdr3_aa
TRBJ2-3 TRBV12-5 CASARGYGTDTQYF
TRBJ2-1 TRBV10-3 CAISESEAGGFKQFF
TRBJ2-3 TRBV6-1 CASSELEASTQYF
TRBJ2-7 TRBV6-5 CASSYSLTGTYEQYF
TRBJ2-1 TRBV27 CASSLSGTGGIYEQFF
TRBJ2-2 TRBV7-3 CASSSGRDTGELFF
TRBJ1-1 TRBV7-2 CASSPRGGKNTEAFF
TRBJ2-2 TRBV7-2 CASSLDRRGELFF
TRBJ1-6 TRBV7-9 CASSLKQGWNSPLHF
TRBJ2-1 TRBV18 CASSPPLLVDEQFF
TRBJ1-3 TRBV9 CASSKTGPYSGNTIYF
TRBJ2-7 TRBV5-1 CASSLTTGGRYEQYF
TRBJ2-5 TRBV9 CASSTRTAEGAQYF
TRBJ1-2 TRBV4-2 CASSQGKGGTNYGYTF
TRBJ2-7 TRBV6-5 CASKQDRGSSYEQYF
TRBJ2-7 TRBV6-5 CASRTGTGHYEQYF
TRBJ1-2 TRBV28 CAIDPRQGSGGYTF
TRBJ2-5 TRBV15 CATSRDLAFQETQYF
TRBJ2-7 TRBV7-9 CASSPRDKVSYEQYF
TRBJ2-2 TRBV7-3 CASSFPGQGTGELFF
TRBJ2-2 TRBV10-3 CAISVDGYTGELFF
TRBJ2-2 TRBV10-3 CAIRPGTEYGELFF
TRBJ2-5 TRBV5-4 CASSLSSVETQYF
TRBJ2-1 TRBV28 CASSPSPDRGLYNEQFF
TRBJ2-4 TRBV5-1 CASSAGQGLNIQYF
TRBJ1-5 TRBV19 CASSQELGQPQHF
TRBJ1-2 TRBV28 CASSSLRVNGYTF
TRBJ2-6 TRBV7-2 CASSLGQGLAGANVLTF
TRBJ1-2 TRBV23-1 CASSSGPRKAGRSNTF
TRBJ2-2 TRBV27 CASCRWTSGPTGELFF
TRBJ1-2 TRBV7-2 CASSLGADNYGYTF
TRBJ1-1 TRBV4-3 CASSRQMNTEAFF
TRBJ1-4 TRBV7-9 CASSPQVGELFF
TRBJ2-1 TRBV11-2 CATRPASGSYNEQFF
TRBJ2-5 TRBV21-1 CASSKVERGALQYF
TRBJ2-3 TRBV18 CASSFAGGGTDTQYF
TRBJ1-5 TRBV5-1 CASSRTSNQPQHF
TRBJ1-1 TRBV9 CASSPPGGRVTEAFF
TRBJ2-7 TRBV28 CASSSGTTEQYF
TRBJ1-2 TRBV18 CASSPGQDYGYTF
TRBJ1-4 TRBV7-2 CASSLLGEEKLFF